These 20 T cell receptor beta chains came from one sample sequenced in a study of T cells in localized non-small cell lung cancer. Repertoires were generated with immunoSEQ multiplex PCR, while TCRdb's copy carries only in-frame clones and drops some. The repertoire holds about 31,000 clones, approximately 85% seen once, with 4.2% in the top ten. The specimen was peripheral blood mononuclear cells, collected before any cancer treatment. These receptors were obtained from a woman aged 35 to 75 with stage III lung adenocarcinoma.

The V call is TRBV6-6, the J call TRBJ2-3, with D possibly matching TRBD2 (6 bases). CDR1 MNHNY and CDR2 SVGAGI come from the germline V gene (reference sequence). Trimming left V 5 bases short and J 0 bases short, with 12 bases between. The CDR3 runs to 15 residues. In DNA, the CDR3 is TGTGCCAGCAGTATCAGGACTACTAGCACAGATACGCAGTATTTT. This encodes CASSIRTTSTDTQYF.

This chain connects TRBV5-1 to TRBJ2-6; 12 positions agree with TRBD1. The V segment lost 3 bases and the J segment 4 bases; nucleotides outside the gene matches: 2. The CDR3 is 16 amino acids. The germline CDR1 and CDR2 sequences are SGHRS and YFSETQ. The CDR3 DNA is TGCGCCAGCAGCTCGGGACAGGGGGCCGGGGCCAACGTCCTGACTTTC. This encodes CASSSGQGAGANVLTF.

The chain couples TRBV11-3 to TRBJ2-6; weak D call: TRBD2 (6 bases). Germline V gene data show CDR1 as SGHNT and CDR2 as YENEEA. The CDR3 spans 15 residues. V lost 3 bases and J lost 2, with 8 bases in between. The CDR3 bases are TGTGCCAGCAGCTTGGAGGGGACTGGGGCCAACGTCCTGACTTTC. Its protein product is CASSLEGTGANVLTF.

V gene TRBV28 combines with J gene TRBJ2-5, with a possible D match to TRBD1 (6 bases). The CDR3 has 18 residues. Per germline, CDR1 MDHEN and CDR2 SYDVKM. Trimming left V 2 bases short and J 0 bases short, with 19 bases between. CDR3 nucleotides: TGTGCCAGCAGTTTAAACCCCAGGGGACCCCCGGACCAAGAGACCCAGTACTTC. This sequence encodes CASSLNPRGPPDQETQYF.

The gene calls are TRBV5-5 and TRBJ1-4, with 7 nucleotides matching TRBD1. V was pared by 4 bases and J by 5 bases, with 8 bases of the junction left unmatched. The germline gives CDR1 SGHKS, CDR2 YYEKEE (reference sequence). There are 15 residues in the CDR3. This CDR3 reads CASSDSTGRNEKLFF. The CDR3 nucleotides read TGTGCCAGCAGCGACTCGACAGGGCGGAATGAAAAACTGTTTTTT. Full variable domain (outside the CDR3, taken from reference TRBV5-5 and TRBJ1-4): DAGVTQSPTHLIKTRGQQVTLRCSPISGHKSVSWYQQVLGQGPQFIFQYYEKEERGRGNFPDRFSARQFPNYSSELNVNALLLGDSALYLCASSDSTGRNEKLFFGSGTQLSVL.

There are a few counts of this clone. The rearrangement uses TRBV4-1 and TRBJ1-2; D gene unclear. The CDR3 has 15 residues. Germline values: CDR1 MGHRA, CDR2 YSYEKL. Between the trimmed V and J ends, which lost 2 bases and 4 bases, there was a span of 14 bases. The CDR3 loop reads CASSQQLFAGYGYTF. The CDR3 DNA reads TGCGCCAGCAGCCAACAACTATTCGCGGGCTATGGCTACACCTTC.

This rearrangement joins TRBV4-2 to TRBJ1-1; weak D call: TRBD1 (6 bases). Germline V gives CDR1 LGHNA, CDR2 YNFKEQ. The CDR3 runs to 12 residues. The ends were cut back, 4 bases at V and 5 bases at J, with 8 bases in the middle. This CDR3 is CASSPQGTEAFF. The DNA of the CDR3 is TGTGCCAGCAGCCCACAGGGAACTGAAGCTTTCTTT.

The CDR3 nucleotides read TGTGCCAGCTCAAATCGGACTACCCGAGTCGAGACCCAGTACTTC. This codes for CASSNRTTRVETQYF. V usage is TRBV18 and J usage is TRBJ2-5; D might be TRBD2 (6 bases). V was trimmed by 5 bases and J by 5 bases, leaving 18 bases between them. Germline values: CDR1 KGHSH, CDR2 LQKENI. CDR3 length equals 15 residues.

J is TRBJ2-5 and V is TRBV7-8; D is unclear. CDR3 size: 18 residues. CDR1 and CDR2 (germline): SGHVS, FQNEAQ. V lost 2 bases, J lost 2 bases, and 21 bases lay in between. CDR3 coding DNA: TGTGCCAGCAGCTTACTTTTCGGTTTTGGCGCGGAACAAGAGACCCAGTACTTC. Its protein product is CASSLLFGFGAEQETQYF.

The CDR3 reads CASSLGGFNTGELFF. CDR3 DNA: TGTGCCAGCAGCTTAGGAGGGTTCAACACCGGGGAGCTGTTTTTT. The genes are TRBV7-3 and TRBJ2-2; tentatively, D is TRBD2 (6 bases). V lost 2 bases and J lost 2, with 9 bases in between. The length of the CDR3 is 15 residues. From germline, CDR1 is SGHTA and CDR2 FQGTGA.

The V and J genes are TRBV6-6 and TRBJ2-1; no firm D call. The CDR3 runs to 12 residues. V was trimmed by 2 bases and J by 11 bases, leaving 10 bases between them. Germline CDR1 and CDR2: MNHNY and SVGAGI (reference sequence). The CDR3 nucleotides are TGTGCCAGCAGTTACAGTCCTTCCCAGCAGTTCTTC. It codes for CASSYSPSQQFF.

This chain links TRBV30 with TRBJ1-5; D possibly corresponds to TRBD1 (5 bases). The CDR3 length is 13 residues. The V gene lost 6 bases and the J gene lost 2 bases, with 11 bases spanning the gap. Germline V gene data show CDR1 as GTSNPN and CDR2 as SVGIG (reference sequence). CDR3 in amino acids: CACARGGNQPQHF. The CDR3 DNA follows: TGTGCCTGTGCGAGGGGAGGCAATCAGCCCCAGCATTTT. Filled out from reference TRBV30 and TRBJ1-5, the complete variable domain reads SQTIHQWPATLVQPVGSPLSLECTVEGTSNPNLYWYRQAAGRGLQLLFYSVGIGQISSEVPQNLSASRPQDRQFILSSKKLLLSDSGFYLCACARGGNQPQHFGDGTRLSIL.

This chain links TRBV9 with TRBJ1-1; no reliable D call. The CDR3 totals 14 residues. Germline values: CDR1 SGDLS, CDR2 YYNGEE. Trimming took off 0 bases at V and 1 base at J, with 7 bases between the two ends. CDR3 in amino acids: CASSVGRANTEAFF. The CDR3 region has the DNA TGTGCCAGCAGCGTAGGGAGGGCGAACACTGAAGCTTTCTTT.

The genes are TRBV11-3 and TRBJ2-1; TRBD2 matches at 7 bases. This CDR3 region has 14 residues. The germline V gene has CDR1 SGHNT and CDR2 YENEEA. Trimming removed 5 bases from V and 0 bases from J; junction bases left unmatched: 1. DNA of the CDR3: TGTGCCAGCAGCCGCGGGAGCTCCTACAATGAGCAGTTCTTC. Residues: CASSRGSSYNEQFF.

The CDR3 spells CSARWRNEQFF. In DNA, the CDR3 is TGCAGTGCTAGATGGCGGAATGAGCAGTTCTTC. The chain uses TRBV20-1 and TRBJ2-1; D call uncertain. Trimming cost V 2 bases and J 7 bases, with 6 bases left between them. CDR1 DFQATT and CDR2 SNEGSKA come from the germline V gene (reference sequence). The CDR3 contains 11 residues.

This chain joins TRBV2 and TRBJ2-5; 7 bases are a match to TRBD1. V shed 6 bases and J 7 bases; nucleotides not matched to a gene: 8. CDR1 is SNHLY, CDR2 FYNNEI, per germline. The CDR3 has 13 residues. The CDR3 is CASRATGEGTQYF. The CDR3 DNA follows: TGTGCCAGCAGGGCTACAGGGGAAGGGACCCAGTACTTC.

The chain carries TRBV5-1 and TRBJ1-1; D remains ambiguous. The CDR3 consists of 13 residues. V was clipped by 4 bases and J by 6 bases, with 13 bases between them. In germline, CDR1 is SGHRS, CDR2 YFSETQ. CDR3 loop: CASSPDIVSEAFF. CDR3 DNA sequence: TGCGCCAGCAGCCCCGACATAGTGTCTGAAGCTTTCTTT.

The rearrangement joins TRBV5-1 to TRBJ2-7; D not certain. The CDR3 is 13 residues long. The ends were cut back, 7 bases at V and 0 bases at J, with 11 bases in the middle. Germline V gene lookup returns CDR1 SGHRS and CDR2 YFSETQ. This CDR3 is CASSEASSYEQYF. The DNA of the CDR3 is TGCGCCAGCTCGGAAGCGAGCTCCTACGAGCAGTACTTC.

Of note for this clone: Its ends do not fully match the called genes, so a read error is possible. This chain joins TRBV5-1 and TRBJ1-2; D not resolved. The CDR3 runs to 11 residues. Germline CDR1 SGHRS, CDR2 YFSETQ. The DNA for the CDR3 is TGCGCCAGCAGCTTAAATTTTAACCTCTTCTTC. This translates into CASSLNFNLFF.

This chain joins TRBV6-4 and TRBJ2-2, with D uncertain. Germline CDR1 reads MRHNA; CDR2 reads SNTAGT. V was trimmed by 6 bases and J by 6 bases, leaving 8 bases between them. There are 12 residues in the CDR3. CDR3 nucleotide sequence: TGTGCCAGCAGGAACTATGCCGGGGAGCTGTTTTTT. This translates into CASRNYAGELFF.